The clone carrying this T cell receptor (beta chain) was seen repeatedly, ten times or more. Time point meaning: newly diagnosed GD, antithyroid drugs for less than 3 months. Following extraction of RNA from PBMCs, that RNA was used to make the TCR library. The sample comes from a study of regulatory T cells in long-lasting Graves disease. CDR1 and CDR2 (germline): SGHRS, YFSETQ. The V end was cut by 0 bases, the J end by 3 bases, with 12 bases between. The CDR3 covers 15 residues. iRepertoire HTBI primers and Arm-PCR of CDR3 regions built TCR beta libraries. In TCRdb, the multiplex PCR reads were re-called with MiXCR into one record per CDR3 protein. The sample contains approximately 480,000 distinct CDR3 sequences, 15% to 20% of which appear only once. The same sample was also studied in work on T cells in Graves' hyperthyroidism and ophthalmopathy.

Sequencing used peripheral blood mononuclear cells (PBMCs), obtained at new diagnosis, from a patient treated with antithyroid drugs. The chain couples TRBV5-1 to TRBJ2-5; D is perhaps TRBD2 (6 bases). The TCR was taken from a middle-aged man with Graves disease. The CDR3 DNA sequence: TGCGCCAGCAGCTTGGTGGGCAGGGAGGAAGAGACCCAGTACTTC. This codes for CASSLVGREEETQYF.